This T cell receptor (beta chain) stems from a study of CD8 T cells in Susac syndrome. After extraction with the RNeasy kit, about 0.5 to 1 ug of the RNA was reverse transcribed using random hexamers. Amplification of TCR beta CDR3 by immunoSEQ multiplex PCR spanned 54 Vbeta and 13 Jbeta. MiXCR, applied by TCRdb to the immunoSEQ multiplex PCR reads, yields one record per CDR3 protein. Of approximately 120,000 distinct CDR3 sequences in the sample, about nine tenths are singletons; the top ten hold over 0.12%. CDR1 MNHEY and CDR2 SMNVEV come from the germline V gene (reference sequence). The CDR3 has 15 amino acids. V trimming: 6 bases; J trimming: 15 bases; junction bases outside the gene matches: 15.

The sample taken for sequencing was CD4+ T cells from PBMCs. The TCR comes from a human donor in good health. This chain links TRBV27 with TRBJ2-1, with 12 bases identical to TRBD1. The CDR3 here is CASRRPGQGASGWFF. Written as DNA, the CDR3 is TGTGCCAGCAGACGACCGGGACAGGGGGCTTCAGGGTGGTTCTTC.